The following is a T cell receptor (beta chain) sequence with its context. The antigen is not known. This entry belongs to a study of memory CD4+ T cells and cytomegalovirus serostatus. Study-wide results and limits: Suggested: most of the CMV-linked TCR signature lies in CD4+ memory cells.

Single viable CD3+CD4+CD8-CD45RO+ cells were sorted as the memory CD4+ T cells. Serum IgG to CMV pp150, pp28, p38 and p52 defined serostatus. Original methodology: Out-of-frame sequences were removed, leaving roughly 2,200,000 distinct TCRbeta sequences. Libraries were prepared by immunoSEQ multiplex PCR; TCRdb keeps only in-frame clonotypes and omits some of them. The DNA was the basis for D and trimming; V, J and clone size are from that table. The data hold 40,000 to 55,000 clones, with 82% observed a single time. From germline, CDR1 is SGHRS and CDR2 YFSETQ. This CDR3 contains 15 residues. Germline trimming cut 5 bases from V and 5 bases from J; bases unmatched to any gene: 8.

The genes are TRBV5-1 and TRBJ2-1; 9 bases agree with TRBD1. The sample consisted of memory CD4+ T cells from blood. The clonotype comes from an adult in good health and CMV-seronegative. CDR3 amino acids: CASRWTGELNNEQFF. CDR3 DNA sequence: TGCGCCAGCAGGTGGACAGGGGAACTTAACAATGAGCAGTTCTTC.